This TCR beta chain came from a study of T-cell memory formation after mild COVID-19. TCRdb ran MiXCR on the 5' RACE reads and lists one entry per CDR3 protein. Of over 450,000 distinct CDR3 sequences in the sample, about 20% are singletons; the top ten hold approximately 12%. This clonotype was seen a handful of times. Sequencing was carried out using PBMCs or a T cell subset sorted from them (not recorded which). The sequence derives from an adult woman who had mild COVID-19 (a few samples of this study predate the infection). Cell type and time point are not known.

The CDR3 DNA is TGCGCCAGCAGCCAAGGAACAGCGGAGAGCTCCTACAATGAGCAGTTCTTC. Protein sequence: CASSQGTAESSYNEQFF. The V call is TRBV4-1, the J call TRBJ2-1, with TRBD2 as a possible D gene (5 bases). V was pared by 1 base and J by 0 bases, with 13 bases between. The CDR3 is 17 residues long. From germline, CDR1 is MGHRA and CDR2 YSYEKL.